Below, 8 T cell receptor beta chains from the same sample are listed, as sequenced in a study of beta chain features in type 1 diabetes (dated by TCRdb to 2017 to 2018). Antigen specificity for these receptors is unknown. Points the paper makes about the study in general: In all four CD4+ subsets, TCRB CDR3 length was moderately but significantly shorter in type 1 diabetes patients.

The method was the immunoSEQ multiplex PCR assay. The entire amount of isolated RNA was reverse transcribed using the High Capacity cDNA Reverse Transcription Kit, so the sequenced TCRB transcripts were expressed ones. This immuneACCESS table, as held by TCRdb, lists in-frame sequences with V and J called but not all clones. Of the missing ones, under half trace to an unresolved V gene in checked studies; the others have no known cause. This sample has 550,000 to 850,000 clones in its table, and 10% to 15% of those were observed once. The ten biggest clones cover approximately 0.022% of the sample. Input material: naive CD4+ T cells from blood. The cell subset or site label corresponds to: true naive CD4+ T cells. Source of these receptors: a man aged 18-30 years with type 1 diabetes.

The table lists this clone with a few counts. CDR3 amino acids: CASTPPTGTSSYNEQFF. The CDR3 nucleotides are TGTGCCAGCACCCCACCCACGGGGACGAGCTCCTACAATGAGCAGTTCTTC. The rearrangement links TRBV7-9 to TRBJ2-1; D is perhaps TRBD1 or TRBD2 (5 bases each). Germline V CDR1 and CDR2: SEHNR, FQNEAQ (reference sequence). The V and J ends lost 7 bases and 0 bases respectively, with 19 bases between them. CDR3 length equals 17 residues.

The chain combines TRBV6-4 with TRBJ2-1; D unresolved. Trimming took off 0 bases at V and 7 bases at J, with 10 bases between the two ends. From germline, CDR1 is MRHNA and CDR2 SNTAGT. The CDR3 runs 14 residues. In DNA form, the CDR3 reads TGTGCCAGCAGTGACTCATCAGTAGATAATGAGCAGTTCTTC. As protein: CASSDSSVDNEQFF.

The V call is TRBV9, the J call TRBJ1-1, with 10 bases lining up with TRBD1. V shed 0 bases and J 0 bases; nucleotides not matched to a gene: 2. CDR3 size: 16 residues. Looked up from germline, CDR1 is SGDLS and CDR2 is YYNGEE. CDR3 region: CASSVGQGAMNTEAFF. The CDR3 DNA sequence: TGTGCCAGCAGCGTAGGACAGGGGGCAATGAACACTGAAGCTTTCTTT.

The chain recombines TRBV12-5 with TRBJ2-7; D is undetermined. The CDR3 extends over 13 amino acids. Trimming pared 4 bases from V and 9 bases from J, leaving 16 bases between. CDR1 is LGHNT, CDR2 FRNRAP, per germline. The CDR3 region is CASGSPTALGQYF. The CDR3 DNA sequence: TGTGCTAGTGGTTCCCCCACGGCCCTCGGGCAGTACTTC.

This chain joins TRBV2 and TRBJ2-1, with D unclear. CDR1 is SNHLY, CDR2 FYNNEI, per germline. V shed 6 bases and J shed 10 bases, with 13 bases lying between them. This CDR3 is 12 amino acids long. The CDR3 spells CASSREQGEQFF. The CDR3 DNA reads TGTGCCAGCAGCAGAGAGCAAGGCGAGCAGTTCTTC.

This chain connects TRBV4-1 to TRBJ2-1, with D perhaps TRBD1 (6 bases). The germline gives CDR1 MGHRA, CDR2 YSYEKL. The V end lost 3 bases, the J end lost 6 bases, and 18 bases lay between the germline ends. The CDR3 contains 16 residues. CDR3 sequence reads: CASSQETGFLGNEQFF. The CDR3 nucleotides are TGCGCCAGCAGCCAGGAAACAGGGTTTCTTGGCAATGAGCAGTTCTTC.

This clone was detected only a few times. This CDR3 reads CASSMIGGYNEQFF. In DNA form, the CDR3 reads TGTGCCAGTAGTATGATCGGGGGGTACAATGAGCAGTTCTTC. This chain uses TRBV19 with TRBJ2-1; 7 bases map to TRBD2. There are 14 residues in the CDR3. V gave up 3 bases and J gave up 4 bases; unmatched junction bases: 3. Germline loops: CDR1 LNHDA, CDR2 SQIVND (reference sequence).

The V call is TRBV30, the J call TRBJ1-6; no firm D call. Germline-derived CDR1 and CDR2 are GTSNPN and SVGIG (reference sequence). V lost 2 bases and J lost 0, with 11 bases in between. The CDR3 is made up of 16 amino acids. The CDR3 DNA follows: TGTGCCTGGAGTCCATCCAGGAGCTCCTATAATTCACCCCTCCACTTT. It codes for CAWSPSRSSYNSPLHF.